One T cell receptor (beta chain) is described in this entry. The entry originates in a study of blood T cell repertoires in COVID-19. In the study overall: From T cells, B-cell-depleted T cells, or PBMCs came the material, which was cDNA or gDNA.

Method: immunoSEQ multiplex PCR; TCRdb's copy keeps in-frame clones and lacks some. This table has roughly 230,000 clones, over 70% appearing once. Trimming left V 0 bases short and J 6 bases short, with 21 bases between. Per germline, CDR1 LGHDT and CDR2 YNNKEL (reference sequence). The CDR3 consists of 17 residues. The sample comprised peripheral blood. This receptor was obtained from a man aged 35 to 55 with acute or convalescent COVID-19. V gene TRBV3-1 (or the pseudogene TRBV3-2) combines with J gene TRBJ2-7; TRBD2 might be the D (5 bases). CDR3 nucleotides: TGTGCCAGCAGCCAAGATACTAGGAGGCCGCGGGCAAGCGAGCAGTACTTC. Amino acids: CASSQDTRRPRASEQYF.